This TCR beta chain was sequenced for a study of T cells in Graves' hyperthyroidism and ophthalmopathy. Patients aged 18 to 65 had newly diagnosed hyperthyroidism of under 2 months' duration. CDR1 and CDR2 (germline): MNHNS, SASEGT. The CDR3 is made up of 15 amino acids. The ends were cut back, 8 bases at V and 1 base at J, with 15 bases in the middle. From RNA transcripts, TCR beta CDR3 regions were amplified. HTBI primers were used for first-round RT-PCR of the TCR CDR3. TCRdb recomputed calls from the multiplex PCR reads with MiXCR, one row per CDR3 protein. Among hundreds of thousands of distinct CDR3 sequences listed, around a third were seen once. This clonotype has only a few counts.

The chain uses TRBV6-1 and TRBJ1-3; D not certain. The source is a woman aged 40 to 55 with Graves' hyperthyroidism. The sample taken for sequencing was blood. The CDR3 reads CASLQAGFSGNTIYF. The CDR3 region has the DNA TGTGCCAGCCTTCAGGCGGGTTTTTCTGGAAACACCATATATTTT.